The 2 T cell receptor beta chains below were found in one sample sequenced in a study of T cell repertoires in cytomegalovirus infection. TCRdb fed the reads into MiXCR, producing one record per CDR3 protein. The sample records a few hundred thousand distinct CDR3 sequences, about 15% being singletons. Sequencing was done on a sample of CD8+ T cells from PBMCs. The receptors stem from a human donor in good health (CMV status not recorded). Some clones in this sample may be carry-over from other donors' samples.

This clonotype was detected many times. The CDR3 DNA is TGTGCCAGCAGTCCATCGACAGGGCGCTCCTACGAGCAGTACTTC. Its protein is CASSPSTGRSYEQYF. The V and J genes are TRBV28 and TRBJ2-7; 7 bases agree with TRBD1. This CDR3 region has 15 residues. Germline V gene sequence: CDR1 MDHEN, CDR2 SYDVKM. The J segment lost 0 bases and the V segment lost 5 bases, leaving 7 bases of the junction unmatched. Variable domain in full (rest from reference TRBV28 and TRBJ2-7): DVKVTQSSRYLVKRTGEKVFLECVQDMDHENMFWYRQDPGLGLRLIYFSYDVKMKEKGDIPEGYSVSREKKERFSLILESASTNQTSMYLCASSPSTGRSYEQYFGPGTRLTVT.

This clonotype was picked up a small number of times. The gene calls are TRBV27 and TRBJ2-1; D is undetermined. This CDR3 spans 12 amino acids. Germline-derived CDR1 and CDR2 are MNHEY and SMNVEV (reference sequence). V gave up 0 bases and J gave up 5 bases, with 2 bases separating them. The CDR3: CASSLSDNEQFF. As DNA, the CDR3 is TGTGCCAGCAGTTTATCCGACAATGAGCAGTTCTTC.